The sequence of this T cell receptor (beta chain) was determined in a study of metastatic and nonmetastatic thyroid tumors. Study details: For malignant and benign thyroid patients, tumor or nodule tissue and blood were the sources whose repertoires were compared. General study findings and limits: Benign nodules were reported to have significantly lower TCR beta diversity than malignant thyroid tumors, in blood and tumor.

This clone appeared many times. Its antigen is not identified. This CDR3 has 15 residues. Germline CDR1 reads KGHSH; CDR2 reads LQKENI. The V gene lost 0 bases and the J gene lost 8 bases, with 13 bases spanning the gap. Among the patients, none had received any treatment before thyroid surgery. MiXCR re-clonotyped the PCR reads for TCRdb. The data contain about 12,000 clones, 20% to 25% of them singletons. Material for sequencing was adjacent normal tissue. The J gene is TRBJ1-4, the V gene TRBV18, with D possibly TRBD1 on 6 matching bases. The clonotype originates from a female donor with papillary thyroid cancer or a benign thyroid nodule (not recorded which). Some clones in this sample may be carry-over from other donors' samples. The CDR3 DNA is TGTGCCAGCTCACCACCGGGGGGGCGCCGAGAAAAACTGTTTTTT. Translated, it gives CASSPPGGRREKLFF.